This T cell receptor (beta chain) was observed in a study of shared clonotypes between healthy human individuals (dated by TCRdb to 2019 to 2021). For context, the study as a whole: Three men and a couple of women, aged 18 to 49 years, made up the cohort. Leukapheresis yielded between about 0.9 and 9 billion PBMCs per donor. Per donor, three plates each were used for CD4 naive and CD4 memory, two for CD8 naive, and one for CD8 memory. To estimate repertoire size and how much clonotypes are shared between individuals, the study performed deep sequencing of blood TCR repertoires from about five healthy adults. Libraries were prepared and TCR repertoires were sequenced by different laboratories using diverse techniques, in order to increase sequencing depth and limit assay-specific biases.

Summary of the overall study and its limitations: About 5% of naive CD4, around 3.5% of naive CD8, roughly 2.4% of memory CD4, and less than 0.45% of memory CD8 clonotypes were shared across several donors. Incomplete sequencing was indicated by rarefaction of sorted-subset datasets, despite the large sequencing depth. Based on pairwise subsampling, the degree of clonotype sharing among donors was expected to be affected by sequencing depth. Larger estimated clonotype richness was generally found for naive subsets than for memory subsets. Because the study included a small number of donors, the genetic and exposure-history diversity represented was limited. Sampling was restricted to blood, and TCR repertoires in tissues likely differ from the TCR repertoires found in blood. Higher generation probabilities were observed for clonotypes shared by all four sorted-subset donors than for non-shared clonotypes.

For the CD8 naive samples, CD45RO-negative cells were positively selected for CCR7, yielding a CD45RA+CCR7+ population from which TemRA cells were excluded. The donors were healthy, HIV-negative adults with no recently reported acute infections or vaccinations. Only Caucasian adults living in Nashville, Tennessee, USA were represented among the donors. Blood was obtained by leukapheresis, after which PBMCs were separated by Ficoll-Histopaque density gradient centrifugation and cryopreserved in liquid nitrogen vapor phase. Analytical flow cytometry was used to check the purity and quantity of each magnetically sorted T cell population. Genomic DNA was isolated from every sorted fraction and measured by UV absorbance on a Nanodrop 2000c. The germline V and J ends show losses of 0 bases and 3 bases respectively, and no gene match explains 12 bases of the junction. The germline V gene encodes CDR1 MNHEY and CDR2 SMNVEV (reference sequence). Taken from cysteine to phenylalanine, the CDR3 has 19 residues. Kept here is only the CDR3 DNA, which spans 57 bases and is read in frame from base 1.

Worth noting for this clone: There is no known antigen for this receptor. No qualities accompany the bases; no much larger clone lies one base away.

TCR CDR3 regions were amplified from genomic DNA by multiplex PCR using the deep immunoSEQ assay. Genomic DNA extracted from each cell subset was distributed evenly over all wells of several immunoSEQ 96-well plates, and each plate served as one replicate. For sorted subsets, roughly 0.2 ug genomic DNA, equal to 30,000 to 35,000 T cell genomes, was loaded into each replicate PCR. The purified libraries were quantified using a Qubit 3.0 fluorometer, sized with a Bioanalyzer 2100, and then quantified again using the KAPA Library Quantification kit. Each immunoSEQ 96-well plate was sequenced on its own single-read 150-cycle Illumina NextSeq 550 flow cell. The study's own analysis went as follows. The immunoSEQ output contained only junctional sequences without quality scores, so filtering could not match that applied to full-length reads. To assign V/J genes and CDR3, sequences were annotated against IMGT germline references using PyIR, a Python wrapper for IgBLAST v1.9. Reads were removed for weak V/J assignments (E-value above 1e-6), missing CDR3, stop codons, out-of-frame junctions, or ambiguous translated residues. V3J clonotypes were defined as sequences sharing the same inferred V gene, J gene, and CDR3 amino acid sequence. The percentage overlap between two repertoires was calculated by dividing the number of shared unique clonotypes by the size of the smaller repertoire. RTK rarefaction, the Chao1 estimator, and Recon v2.1 estimates of unobserved clonotypes were used to assess repertoire richness. Generation probabilities were computed with OLGA for all TCRbeta clonotypes obtained by the gDNA method from several donors. Imported from immuneACCESS, the table was reduced by TCRdb to in-frame sequences with V and J called. These copies leave out some clones; in studies compared against another copy, an unresolved V gene accounts for under half, and the cause of the remainder is not known. V and J calls and clone size are given by that table; D and trimming were obtained from the DNA. A total of about 650,000 clones appear in this sample, less than 97% of them only once. 0.1% to 0.11% of the sample goes to the ten largest clones.

The sequence is built from TRBV27 and TRBJ2-7; the junction holds 12 bases that match TRBD2. What was sequenced was naive CD8+ T cells sorted from blood. What the cell subset or site label conveys for this sample: CD45RA+CCR7+. This TCR was sampled from a woman in her 30s in good health. CDR3 protein: CASSLSRHGLAGPLYEQYF. The nucleotides are TGTGCCAGCAGTTTATCTCGGCACGGACTAGCGGGACCACTCTACGAGCAGTACTTC.